Sequencing of this TCR beta chain was carried out in a study of T cells after yellow fever vaccination. This clonotype was picked up many times. Per germline, CDR1 SGHTA and CDR2 FQGNSA. V was shortened by 4 bases and J by 5 bases, with 8 bases between the two germline ends. The CDR3 covers 12 residues. 5'RACE template switching generated TCR cDNA, adding a universal primer site and UMIs. TCRdb redid the calling of the 5' RACE reads with MiXCR, one entry per CDR3 protein. The sample lists 250,000 to 400,000 distinct CDR3 sequences, approximately 4.3% occurring once. The input for sequencing was PBMCs, taken 15 days after the yellow fever booster vaccination. This chain connects TRBV7-2 to TRBJ1-1; D is perhaps TRBD1 (5 bases). The clonotype originates from a man aged 18 to 30 who received the YFV17D yellow fever vaccine. The CDR3 sequence: CASSWGRTEAFF. DNA for the CDR3: TGTGCCAGCAGCTGGGGGAGAACTGAAGCTTTCTTT.